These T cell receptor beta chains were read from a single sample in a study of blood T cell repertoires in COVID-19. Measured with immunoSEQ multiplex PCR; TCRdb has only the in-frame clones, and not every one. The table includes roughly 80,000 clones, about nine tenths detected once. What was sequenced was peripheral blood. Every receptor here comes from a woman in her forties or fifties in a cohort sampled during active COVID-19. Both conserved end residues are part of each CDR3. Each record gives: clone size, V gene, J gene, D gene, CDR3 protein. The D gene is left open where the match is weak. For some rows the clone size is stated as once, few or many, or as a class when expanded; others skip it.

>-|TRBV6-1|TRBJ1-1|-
CASSEGSAVTEAFF
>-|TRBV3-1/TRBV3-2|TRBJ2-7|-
CASSQDGGVPLYEQYF
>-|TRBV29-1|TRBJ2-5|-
CSGRGPGETQYF
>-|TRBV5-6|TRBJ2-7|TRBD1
CASSWGQGGSEQYF
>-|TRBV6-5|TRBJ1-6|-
CASREGSNSPLHF
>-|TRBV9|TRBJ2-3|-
CASSPPRSTDTQYF
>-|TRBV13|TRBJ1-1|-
CASSPLRTEAFF
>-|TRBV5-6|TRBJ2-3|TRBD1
CASSPFDRDGDTQYF
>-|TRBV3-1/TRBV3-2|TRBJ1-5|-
CASSPAGNQPQHF
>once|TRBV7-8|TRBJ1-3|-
CASSFRDVAVISGNTIYF
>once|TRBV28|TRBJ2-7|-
CASTPAYSSYEQYF
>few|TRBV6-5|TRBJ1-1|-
CASGYRPGTSSEAFF
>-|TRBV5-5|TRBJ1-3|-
CASSLVAGQLISGNTIYF
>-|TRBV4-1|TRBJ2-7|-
CASSQGTSRQAYEQYF
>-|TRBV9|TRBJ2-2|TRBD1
CASRARDRGESGELFF
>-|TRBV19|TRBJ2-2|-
CASSTGGGSGELFF
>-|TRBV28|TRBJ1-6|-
CASRTPRPTYNSPLHF
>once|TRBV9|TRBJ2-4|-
CASSGTGLAKNIQYF
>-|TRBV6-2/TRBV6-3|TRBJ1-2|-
CASSRPSGPGDYGYTF
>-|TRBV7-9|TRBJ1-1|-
CASSFTGEAFF
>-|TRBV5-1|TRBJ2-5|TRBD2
CASSLVGLAGQETQYF
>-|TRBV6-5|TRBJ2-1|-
CASRKGVNEQFF
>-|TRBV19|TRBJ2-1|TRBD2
CASRWSGRDNEQFF
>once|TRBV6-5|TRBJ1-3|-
CASRGAGRGNTIYF
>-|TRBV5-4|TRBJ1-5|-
CASSWGGDGAQHF
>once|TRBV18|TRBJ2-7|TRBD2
CASSLRGAYEQYF
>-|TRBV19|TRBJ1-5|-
CASSSGRYQPQHF
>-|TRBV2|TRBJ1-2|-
CASSAGAARRRYTF
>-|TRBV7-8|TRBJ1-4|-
CASSLGAGEKLFF
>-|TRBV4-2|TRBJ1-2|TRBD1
CASSQIDREYNGYTF
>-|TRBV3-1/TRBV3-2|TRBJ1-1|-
CASSQIGDEAFF
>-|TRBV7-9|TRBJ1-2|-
CASSFPGVNSNGYTF
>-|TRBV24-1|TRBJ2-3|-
CATSEYLANRTDTQYF
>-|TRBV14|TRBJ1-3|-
CASSQEQPSGNTIYF
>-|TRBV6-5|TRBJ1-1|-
CASSPPGGAAFF
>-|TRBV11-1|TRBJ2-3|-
CASSPRAKRGDTQYF
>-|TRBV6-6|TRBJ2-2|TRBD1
CASSRTGVHAGELFF
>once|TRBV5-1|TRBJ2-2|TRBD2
CASSWTSLNTGELFF
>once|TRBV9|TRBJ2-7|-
CASSGGHSYEQYF
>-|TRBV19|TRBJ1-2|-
CATQKGGRSNYGYTF
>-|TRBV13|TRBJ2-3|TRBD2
CASSLSLAGGLLTDTQYF
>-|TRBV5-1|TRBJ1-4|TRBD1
CASRSLTGTNEKLFF
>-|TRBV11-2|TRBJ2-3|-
CASSLGKGGENTDTQYF
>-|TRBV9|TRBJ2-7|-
CASSVDGSSYEQYF
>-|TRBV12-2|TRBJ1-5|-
CASRLGTGSPSSNQPQHF
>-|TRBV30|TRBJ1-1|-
CAVSAAGETEAFF
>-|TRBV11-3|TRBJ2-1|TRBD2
CASSLEGGRANEQFF